This is a list of T cell receptor beta chains from one sample in a study of shared clonotypes between healthy human individuals. TCRdb keeps only in-frame clones here, not all; method: immunoSEQ multiplex PCR. The repertoire consists of over a million clones, with 78% occurring once and the leading ten covering roughly 0.55%. Specimen: memory CD4+ T cells from PBMCs. The receptors stem from a man aged 18 to 30 in good health. Some clones in this sample may be carry-over from other donors' samples. Both conserved end residues are trimmed from each CDR3.

cdr3_aa,j_call,v_call
AWSVWEGYEKLF,TRBJ1-4,TRBV30
ATSRQGRETQY,TRBJ2-5,TRBV15
ASSPRTSGGSGGEQF,TRBJ2-1,TRBV9
AWSSGSVPYEQY,TRBJ2-7,TRBV30
ASSLDRGSDTQY,TRBJ2-3,TRBV7-9
ASSQLGSSYEQY,NA,TRBV4-2
ASSHIRNSYEQY,TRBJ2-7,TRBV7-8
ASSLGPTASGYT,TRBJ1-2,TRBV7-9
ASSQILYNEQF,TRBJ2-1,TRBV2
ASSRTSGEIYEQY,TRBJ2-7,TRBV5-4
ASSIGRVLGEQF,TRBJ2-1,TRBV19
ASSVVSSSNEQF,TRBJ2-1,TRBV9
ASSPKSPANYGYT,TRBJ1-2,TRBV5-6
ASSLVPLGTDTQY,TRBJ2-3,TRBV7-2
ASSLGSNTEAF,TRBJ1-1,TRBV5-6
ASSLVSDTQY,TRBJ2-3,TRBV7-2
ASSIVGESYEQY,TRBJ2-7,TRBV19
ASSLAFGDYEQY,TRBJ2-7,TRBV5-1
ASRWGRTYEQY,TRBJ2-7,TRBV28
ASSVEQGGGTEAF,TRBJ1-1,TRBV18
ASSVGFGELF,TRBJ2-2,TRBV9
AVRGLSDTGELF,TRBJ2-2,TRBV10-3
ASSRDRGQLF,TRBJ1-4,TRBV6-5
ASSPDGNTEAF,TRBJ1-1,TRBV7-2
AISSQQGHGYT,TRBJ1-2,TRBV6-5
ASSLQDNQPQH,TRBJ1-5,TRBV7-9
AWRGQENVYGYT,TRBJ1-2,TRBV30
ASSHIGGSFSYEQY,TRBJ2-7,TRBV14
ASSPTGGTDTQY,TRBJ2-3,TRBV5-1
SVEGLAGTYNEQF,TRBJ2-1,TRBV29-1
ASGLAGTNEQF,TRBJ2-1,TRBV4-2
ASKISGSADTQY,TRBJ2-3,TRBV6-5
ASNVRNEQF,TRBJ2-1,TRBV28
ASSVDLSYEQY,TRBJ2-7,TRBV2
ASSEGRFTGELF,TRBJ2-2,TRBV6-1
ASSSQRASGANVLT,TRBJ2-6,TRBV7-2
ASSDNPTSGFYYEQY,TRBJ2-7,TRBV11-2
ASTQGPTDTQY,TRBJ2-3,TRBV5-5
ASSPREGGYT,TRBJ1-2,TRBV5-1
SVERFNEQF,TRBJ2-1,TRBV29-1
ASSEAGTDFYGYT,TRBJ1-2,TRBV2
ASSLAGVNTGELF,TRBJ2-2,TRBV27
ATKVSMNTEAF,TRBJ1-1,TRBV10-3
ASSRQVSTDTQY,TRBJ2-3,TRBV2
ASSTRGQGYSYT,TRBJ1-2,TRBV9
ASSTSNNQPQH,TRBJ1-5,TRBV19
ASRSPGGQGGNQPQH,TRBJ1-5,TRBV28
ASKVGASNTGELF,TRBJ2-2,TRBV5-1
AWTQKNSGNTIY,TRBJ1-3,TRBV30
ANKMDRLNTEAF,TRBJ1-1,TRBV28
ASSLNRGANIQY,TRBJ2-4,TRBV7-2
ASKDPRGYGYT,TRBJ1-2,TRBV25-1
ASSPQGADAEAF,TRBJ1-1,TRBV7-9
ASSLAQGIQY,TRBJ2-4,TRBV5-1
ASSLEVGADTQY,TRBJ2-3,TRBV5-6
ASSPGVGEIGETQY,TRBJ2-5,TRBV5-1
ASSSPGGGEKLF,TRBJ1-4,TRBV28